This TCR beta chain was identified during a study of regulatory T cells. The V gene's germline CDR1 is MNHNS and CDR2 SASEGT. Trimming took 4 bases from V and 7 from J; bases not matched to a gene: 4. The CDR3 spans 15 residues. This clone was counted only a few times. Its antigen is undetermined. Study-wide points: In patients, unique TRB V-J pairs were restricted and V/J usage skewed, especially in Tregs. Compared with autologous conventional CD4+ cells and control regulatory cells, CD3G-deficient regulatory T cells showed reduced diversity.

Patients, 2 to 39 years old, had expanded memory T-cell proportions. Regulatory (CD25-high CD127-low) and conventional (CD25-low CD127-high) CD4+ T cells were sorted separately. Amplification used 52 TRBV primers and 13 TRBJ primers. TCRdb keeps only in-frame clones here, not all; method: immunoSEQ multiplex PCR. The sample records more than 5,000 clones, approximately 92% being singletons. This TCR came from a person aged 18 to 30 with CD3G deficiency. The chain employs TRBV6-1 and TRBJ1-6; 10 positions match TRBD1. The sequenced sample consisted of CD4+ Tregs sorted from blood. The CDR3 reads CASSAPGQGNSPLHF. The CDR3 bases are TGTGCCAGCAGTGCGCCGGGACAGGGGAATTCACCCCTCCACTTT.